Listed here are 26 T cell receptor beta chains from one sample, sequenced in a study of T cell responses to AZD1222 COVID-19 vaccine. The protocol was immunoSEQ multiplex PCR, while the TCRdb copy is restricted to in-frame clones and leaves out a portion. The table has around 130,000 clones, 70% to 90% seen once. This sample comprised peripheral blood, obtained on day 0 of AZD1222 vaccination. Receptors originate from an adult in good health.

V and J are TRBV19 and TRBJ1-2; TRBD1 agrees at 7 bases. The junction had 5 bases not matched to a gene; V was cut back by 4 bases and J by 0 bases. The germline V gene has CDR1 LNHDA and CDR2 SQIVND (reference sequence). This CDR3 has 15 amino acids. CDR3 residues: CASSNTGVANYGYTF. In DNA form, the CDR3 reads TGTGCCAGTAGTAACACAGGGGTAGCTAACTATGGCTACACCTTC.

The chain carries TRBV27 and TRBJ2-7; TRBD2 is a possible D gene (5 bases). The germline CDR1 and CDR2 sequences are MNHEY and SMNVEV (reference sequence). The CDR3 consists of 13 residues. The ends were cut back, 10 bases at V and 7 bases at J, with 20 bases in the middle. CDR3 protein: CANLTSRAREQYF. CDR3 nucleotides: TGTGCCAACCTTACATCGAGGGCCCGTGAGCAGTACTTC.

V and J are TRBV2 and TRBJ2-7; 8 bases map to TRBD1. CDR1 and CDR2 (germline): SNHLY, FYNNEI. The CDR3 consists of 12 residues. V gave up 6 bases and J gave up 9 bases; unmatched junction bases: 7. CDR3 DNA sequence: TGTGCCAGCAGACGACAGGGGTTAGTGCAGTACTTC. Its translation is CASRRQGLVQYF.

The genes are TRBV18 and TRBJ2-7, with D tentatively TRBD2 (6 bases). The CDR3 has 14 residues. CDR1 and CDR2 from the germline V gene are KGHSH and LQKENI. V lost 3 bases and J 6 bases, leaving 15 bases between the germline ends. CDR3: CASSPDFGGSEQYF. DNA of the CDR3: TGTGCCAGCTCACCGGATTTCGGGGGTTCCGAGCAGTACTTC.

This chain links TRBV7-9 with TRBJ2-2, with no clear D. Trimming removed 1 base at V and 3 bases at J, with 0 bases between. Germline assignment: CDR1 SEHNR and CDR2 FQNEAQ (reference sequence). The CDR3 spans 12 residues. The DNA of the CDR3 is TGTGCCAGCAGCTTAGACACCGGGGAGCTGTTTTTT. This sequence encodes CASSLDTGELFF.

This chain links TRBV6-5 with TRBJ1-2, with a weak D call TRBD1 (5 bases). V lost 3 bases and J lost 11, with 19 bases in between. The V gene's germline CDR1 is MNHEY and CDR2 SVGAGI. The CDR3 sequence is 14 residues long. The DNA of the CDR3 is TGTGCCAGCAGTTATTCCGGGACGGAGACTGGTTACACCTTC. It translates to CASSYSGTETGYTF.

The chain employs TRBV6-6 and TRBJ1-1, with 7 bases matching TRBD1. Germline trimming cut 6 bases from V and 3 bases from J; bases unmatched to any gene: 4. The CDR3 runs 13 residues. CDR1 is MNHNY, CDR2 SVGAGI, per germline (reference sequence). The CDR3 region is CASSRQGDTEAFF. The CDR3 DNA reads as TGTGCCAGCAGCCGCCAGGGGGACACTGAAGCTTTCTTT.

This clone appeared a few times. J is TRBJ2-7 and V is TRBV7-2; 10 bases are shared with TRBD2. V was pared by 5 bases and J by 4 bases, with 8 bases of the junction left unmatched. CDR1 is SGHTA, CDR2 FQGNSA, per germline. The CDR3 runs 15 residues. This chain's CDR3 is CASSRLAGGAYEQYF. DNA of the CDR3: TGTGCCAGCAGCCGTTTAGCGGGGGGAGCGTACGAGCAGTACTTC. Supplemented by reference TRBV7-2 and TRBJ2-7, the full variable domain reads GAGVSQSPSNKVTEKGKDVELRCDPISGHTALYWYRQSLGQGLEFLIYFQGNSAPDKSGLPSDRFSAERTGGSVSTLTIQRTQQEDSAVYLCASSRLAGGAYEQYFGPGTRLTVT.

The J gene is TRBJ2-2, the V gene TRBV25-1, with D possibly matching TRBD1 (5 bases). Trimming removed 2 bases at V and 1 base at J, with 8 bases between. The germline CDR1 and CDR2 sequences are MGHDK and SYGVNS. The CDR3 totals 15 residues. The CDR3: CASSEPTGNTGELFF. In nucleotides, the CDR3 is TGTGCCAGCAGTGAACCTACAGGGAACACCGGGGAGCTGTTTTTT.

The genes are TRBV5-4 and TRBJ2-7; 7 nucleotides line up with TRBD1. Germline values: CDR1 SGHNT, CDR2 YYREEE (reference sequence). Trimming cost V 4 bases and J 6 bases; bases outside gene matches: 10. This CDR3 is built from 14 residues. The chain's CDR3 is CASSPGTEKSEQYF. CDR3 bases: TGTGCCAGCAGCCCCGGGACAGAAAAGAGCGAGCAGTACTTC.

About this clone itself: In the same sample, other DNA sequences code for this CDR3. This rearrangement joins TRBV7-2 to TRBJ2-7, with TRBD2 matching 7 bases. The germline gives CDR1 SGHTA, CDR2 FQGNSA. The CDR3 is made up of 14 amino acids. Losses at the gene ends were 1 base for V and 3 bases for J; bases not matched to a gene: 3. CDR3: CASSLGGSFYEQYF. For the CDR3, the DNA is TGTGCCAGCAGCTTAGGCGGGAGTTTCTACGAGCAGTACTTC.

The V call is TRBV4-2, the J call TRBJ1-1; 7 nucleotides agree with TRBD1. The V gene end was trimmed by 5 bases and the J gene end by 0 bases; junction bases not matched to a gene: 9. CDR3 size: 16 residues. Germline assignment: CDR1 LGHNA and CDR2 YNFKEQ. The CDR3 is CASSKYGQAMNTEAFF. The CDR3 nucleotides read TGTGCCAGCAGCAAATATGGACAGGCCATGAACACTGAAGCTTTCTTT.

The CDR3 coding sequence is TGTGCCAGCAGCCAACAGCCTAACTATGGCTACACCTTC. Its translation is CASSQQPNYGYTF. This sequence joins TRBV7-2 and TRBJ1-2; D is ambiguous. This CDR3 spans 13 amino acids. The V gene's germline CDR1 is SGHTA and CDR2 FQGNSA. Trimming took off 5 bases at V and 0 bases at J, with 7 bases between the two ends.

V is TRBV29-1 and J is TRBJ1-2, with 9 bases aligning to TRBD1. Looked up from germline, CDR1 is SQVTM and CDR2 is ANQGSEA. The CDR3 covers 18 residues. The J segment lost 4 bases and the V segment lost 0 bases, leaving 15 bases of the junction unmatched. CDR3 amino acids: CSVEDSGAGQGTLYGYTF. The DNA of the CDR3 is TGCAGCGTTGAAGATTCTGGGGCGGGACAGGGAACCCTCTATGGCTACACCTTC.

This sequence joins TRBV6-2 or TRBV6-3 and TRBJ2-7; TRBD2 aligns across 9 bases. Germline V CDR1 and CDR2: MNHEY, SVGEGT. With V trimmed by 2 bases and J by 6 bases, 11 bases remained unmatched. There are 16 residues in the CDR3. The CDR3 is CASSYGGAGGPREQYF. Here the CDR3 DNA reads TGTGCCAGCAGTTACGGTGGCGCGGGAGGGCCACGCGAGCAGTACTTC.

The rearrangement uses TRBV4-1 and TRBJ2-2; TRBD2 agrees at 14 bases. Germline CDR1 and CDR2: MGHRA and YSYEKL. Trimming removed 4 bases from V and 0 bases from J; junction bases left unmatched: 7. This CDR3 has 19 amino acids. DNA of the CDR3: TGCGCCAGCAGCCCTATAGGACTAGCGGGAGGCTCGAACACCGGGGAGCTGTTTTTT. Amino acids: CASSPIGLAGGSNTGELFF.

V gene TRBV11-2 combines with J gene TRBJ2-3; 8 positions match TRBD2. Germline lookup yields CDR1 SGHAT and CDR2 FQNNGV. V gave up 3 bases and J gave up 3 bases; unmatched junction bases: 11. The CDR3 loop spans 17 amino acids. Written as DNA, the CDR3 is TGTGCCAGCAGCTTTAGCGGGGTGATCGATTCGACAGATACGCAGTATTTT. Encoded protein: CASSFSGVIDSTDTQYF.

V usage is TRBV6-1 and J usage is TRBJ1-2; weak D call: TRBD1 (5 bases). CDR3 length: 13 residues. Germline V lookup: CDR1 MNHNS, CDR2 SASEGT. Deletions cut 1 base from V and 8 bases from J, with 11 bases between. DNA for the CDR3: TGTGCCAGCAGTGAAGAAGGGGTGGGAGGCTACACCTTC. Protein: CASSEEGVGGYTF.

This chain joins TRBV7-2 and TRBJ2-7; D might be TRBD2 (6 bases). Trimming cost V 1 base and J 2 bases, with 9 bases left between them. CDR3 length: 14 residues. In germline, CDR1 is SGHTA, CDR2 FQGNSA. The chain's CDR3 is CASSLDAGPYEQYF. CDR3 nucleotide sequence: TGTGCCAGCAGCTTAGATGCGGGGCCCTACGAGCAGTACTTC.

This clone was seen just once. The sample holds other DNA sequences that translate to the same CDR3. The gene calls are TRBV24-1 and TRBJ2-7; maybe TRBD2 (5 bases). The CDR3 is made up of 15 amino acids. Germline CDR1 is KGHDR and CDR2 is SFDVKD. The ends were cut back, 3 bases at V and 0 bases at J, with 11 bases in the middle. The CDR3 loop is CATSDLVGGSYEQYF. The CDR3 DNA reads TGTGCCACCAGTGATCTTGTCGGAGGCTCCTACGAGCAGTACTTC.

The chain joins TRBV27 to TRBJ1-6; D perhaps matches TRBD1 (5 bases). V lost 9 bases to trimming and J lost 7 bases, with 16 bases between them. CDR1 and CDR2 from the germline V gene are MNHEY and SMNVEV (reference sequence). This CDR3 has 14 residues. The CDR3 here is CASLKAGRNSPLHF. CDR3 nucleotide sequence: TGTGCCAGTCTAAAGGCAGGGAGGAATTCACCCCTCCACTTT.

CDR3 in DNA: TGTGCCAGCAGCCAATCGAGAGCGGGAGTAGGGACCGGGGAGCTGTTTTTT. This sequence encodes CASSQSRAGVGTGELFF. The chain has TRBV14 and TRBJ2-2; 8 bases align to TRBD2. J gave up 5 bases and V 2 bases, and 10 bases lay outside the gene matches. This CDR3 is built from 17 residues. Germline-derived CDR1 and CDR2 are SGHDN and FVKESK.

In its sample, this clone was seen once. The chain carries TRBV7-9 and TRBJ2-3; 9 bases are shared with TRBD1. J gave up 4 bases and V 1 base, and 9 bases lay outside the gene matches. The CDR3 has 17 amino acids. Germline lookup yields CDR1 SEHNR and CDR2 FQNEAQ (reference sequence). The CDR3 sequence is CASSLEQGAPLADTQYF. CDR3 in DNA: TGTGCCAGCAGCTTAGAACAGGGGGCGCCCCTGGCAGATACGCAGTATTTT. The whole variable domain, remainder taken from reference TRBV7-9 and TRBJ2-3, is DTGVSQNPRHKITKRGQNVTFRCDPISEHNRLYWYRQTLGQGPEFLTYFQNEAQLEKSRLLSDRFSAERPKGSFSTLEIQRTEQGDSAMYLCASSLEQGAPLADTQYFGPGTRLTVL.

This clone has just a few counts. The V call is TRBV18, the J call TRBJ1-5; D is uncertain. This CDR3 is built from 16 residues. Germline V lookup: CDR1 KGHSH, CDR2 LQKENI. V gave up 0 bases and J gave up 0 bases, with 9 bases separating them. CDR3 in DNA: TGTGCCAGCTCACCACCGGGAGCGTATAGCAATCAGCCCCAGCATTTT. The encoded protein is CASSPPGAYSNQPQHF.

This clone was seen more than once but under ten times. The V call is TRBV19, the J call TRBJ1-5; 9 bases fit TRBD1. Trimming removed 4 bases from V and 6 bases from J; junction bases left unmatched: 13. The length of the CDR3 is 17 residues. CDR1 is LNHDA and CDR2 is SQIVND in the germline V gene (reference sequence). The CDR3 loop reads CASSRTGVFGSAQPQHF. The CDR3 DNA sequence: TGTGCCAGTAGTAGGACAGGGGTATTCGGCAGCGCTCAGCCCCAGCATTTT.

This clone was recorded once. The CDR3 DNA reads TGTGCCAGCAGCTTTTCGCACCGGAGGAACACTGAAGCTTTCTTT. It encodes CASSFSHRRNTEAFF. The chain recombines TRBV7-9 with TRBJ1-1, with D hard to call. The CDR3 consists of 15 residues. V lost 3 bases, J lost 1 base, and 12 bases lay in between. CDR1 is SEHNR and CDR2 is FQNEAQ in the germline V gene (reference sequence).